Reported below is one T cell receptor (beta chain). Its antigen remains unidentified. The V gene lost 5 bases and the J gene lost 0 bases, with 8 bases spanning the gap. Germline V gene data show CDR1 as MDHEN and CDR2 as SYDVKM. The CDR3 sequence is 14 residues long. These data come from a study of OX40 agonist ivuxolimab in advanced cancers. In the study overall: The patients' treatment was ivuxolimab, an agonistic anti-OX40 (CD134) antibody. The diagnoses of dose-escalation patients were hepatocellular carcinoma, melanoma, renal cell or head and neck cancer.

Clones were sequenced by immunoSEQ multiplex PCR, and TCRdb holds only the in-frame ones, with some missing. The data show approximately 90,000 clones, 70% to 90% seen once. Broader study findings: Certain nonresponders additionally had low normalized T-cell clonal expansion.

This TCR was sampled from an adult with an advanced solid tumor such as melanoma, head and neck, liver or kidney cancer. The sample in question was CD4+ or CD8+ T cells sorted from blood, obtained in a trial of the OX40 agonist ivuxolimab. The chain links TRBV28 to TRBJ1-3; D uncertain. The CDR3 DNA is TGTGCCAGCAGTCGGGGAGTCTCTGGAAACACCATATATTTT. It specifies CASSRGVSGNTIYF.